This T cell receptor beta chain was captured by sequencing in a study of cytomegalovirus exposure and HLA in healthy donors. Study information: A previous analysis identified approximately 110 million unique TCR beta sequences derived from roughly 190 million T cells.

The V gene end was trimmed by 3 bases and the J gene end by 1 base; junction bases not matched to a gene: 8. CDR1 and CDR2 from the germline V gene are SGHVS and FQNEAQ. CDR3 length equals 17 residues. This PCR relied on a set of 60 Vbeta primers and 13 Jbeta primers. Sequencing was performed with immunoSEQ multiplex PCR; in TCRdb, only in-frame clones are kept and a portion is missing. The repertoire holds 180,000 or so clones, with 75% to 90% as singletons. The sequenced sample was PBMCs. V gene TRBV7-8 combines with J gene TRBJ1-1; 10 bases match TRBD1. The sequence came from a woman aged 45-65 years in good health and CMV-seropositive. CDR3 residues: CASSLTRQGAPNTEAFF. CDR3 DNA sequence: TGTGCCAGCAGCTTGACCCGACAGGGGGCACCGAACACTGAAGCTTTCTTT. The whole variable domain, remainder taken from reference TRBV7-8 and TRBJ1-1, is GAGVSQSPRYKVAKRGQDVALRCDPISGHVSLFWYQQALGQGPEFLTYFQNEAQLDKSGLPSDRFFAERPEGSVSTLKIQRTQQEDSAVYLCASSLTRQGAPNTEAFFGQGTRLTVV.